This TCR beta chain derives from a study of tumor-infiltrating lymphocytes in localized non-small cell lung cancer. Across the study: Some samples were collected after neoadjuvant chemotherapy; smokers, never-smokers and several histologies were included. Tumor tissue and non-adjacent uninvolved lung came from each patient. Study-wide findings and caveats: Immunotypes IM1 and IM2 had similar TCR-derived T-cell fractions.

This CDR3 is built from 14 residues. The ends lost 3 bases at V and 6 bases at J; junction bases unmatched: 3. From germline, CDR1 is ENHRY and CDR2 SYGVKD. This clone was recorded only once. Its antigen is not known. The protocol was immunoSEQ multiplex PCR, while the TCRdb copy is restricted to in-frame clones and leaves out a portion. The table shows some 15,000 clones, with 55% to 80% occurring only once. This chain uses TRBV10-3 with TRBJ2-7; TRBD2 matches 12 bases. The clonotype originates from a human donor with non-small cell lung cancer. Sequenced sample: lung tumor tissue. The CDR3 nucleotides read TGTGCCATCAGTGATTCGACTAGCGGGAGCGAGCAGTACTTC. This translates into CAISDSTSGSEQYF.